The 30 T cell receptor beta chains given below trace back to one sample, sequenced in a study of human versus mouse CDR3 diversity and MHC coevolution. Profiled with immunoSEQ multiplex PCR; TCRdb holds only in-frame clones, not every one. The data show 55,000 to 65,000 clones, around 94% seen once. Specimen: naive CD4+ T cells from blood. As for subset: CD45RO-negative CD62L-positive naive CD4 T cells. These TCRs come from a person aged 55 to 75 in good health.

V and J are TRBV29-1 and TRBJ1-4, with 9 bases lining up with TRBD1. The CDR3 length is 16 residues. J lost 8 bases, V lost 7 bases, and 17 bases had no gene match. CDR1 SQVTM and CDR2 ANQGSEA come from the germline V gene. CDR3 nucleotides: TGCAGCGCCTTGAACCCTAAACAGGGGGCCGCGGAAAAACTGTTTTTT. Translation: CSALNPKQGAAEKLFF.

Regarding this clone: One junction end disagrees with the germline gene, perhaps due to a read error. The V gene is TRBV5-1, the J gene TRBJ1-1; the D gene is possibly TRBD1 (6 bases). The germline CDR1 and CDR2 sequences are SGHRS and YFSETQ. The length of the CDR3 is 14 residues. The CDR3 DNA follows: TGCGTCAGCAGCTTCCAAGGGGGAAACACTGAAGCTTTCTTT. This encodes CVSSFQGGNTEAFF.

The V call is TRBV4-1, the J call TRBJ2-3; possible D gene TRBD2, 6 bases. Trimming pared 0 bases from V and 5 bases from J, leaving 12 bases between. Germline V gives CDR1 MGHRA, CDR2 YSYEKL. The CDR3 extends over 15 amino acids. This CDR3 reads CASSQDNRGIDTQYF. The DNA of the CDR3 is TGCGCCAGCAGCCAAGATAATCGGGGGATAGATACGCAGTATTTT.

This chain links TRBV6-6 with TRBJ2-3, with D perhaps TRBD1 (6 bases). Germline V lookup: CDR1 MNHNY, CDR2 SVGAGI (reference sequence). This CDR3 region has 13 residues. V lost 8 bases, J lost 0 bases, and 9 bases lay in between. The CDR3 region has the DNA TGTGCCAGCCGGGACACTAGCACAGATACGCAGTATTTT. It is translated as CASRDTSTDTQYF.

The chain couples TRBV9 to TRBJ2-5, with TRBD1 matching over 7 bases. The J call is in doubt because the DNA end fits TRBJ2-7 better. Germline V gene data show CDR1 as SGDLS and CDR2 as YYNGEE. This CDR3 comprises 13 residues. The CDR3: CASSVEGAPEQYF. CDR3 nucleotide sequence: TGTGCCAGCAGCGTAGAGGGGGCCCCCGAGCAGTACTTC.

On this clone: A read error may produce the germline difference seen at one junction end. The rearrangement uses TRBV6-5 and TRBJ2-3; 10 nucleotides match TRBD1. The CDR3 runs 14 residues. Germline V gene sequence: CDR1 MNHEY, CDR2 SVGAGI. CDR3 region: CASSYAGTGDMQYF. The DNA for the CDR3 is TGTGCCAGCAGTTACGCCGGGACAGGGGATATGCAGTATTTT.

The chain uses TRBV6-5 and TRBJ2-2; 8 bases fit TRBD2. V trimming: 4 bases; J trimming: 6 bases; junction bases outside the gene matches: 10. This CDR3 has 16 amino acids. Germline V gene data show CDR1 as MNHEY and CDR2 as SVGAGI. The CDR3 reads CASSSYSGNLPGELFF. CDR3 DNA: TGTGCCAGCAGTTCCTATAGCGGGAATTTACCCGGGGAGCTGTTTTTT.

The chain carries TRBV6-5 and TRBJ1-3; D may be TRBD1 (6 bases). V lost 5 bases to trimming and J lost 5 bases, with 13 bases between them. Germline lookup yields CDR1 MNHEY and CDR2 SVGAGI. The CDR3 is made up of 14 amino acids. The CDR3 DNA follows: TGTGCCAGCAGTGAAAGGGGGACCCGAAACACCATATATTTT. This encodes CASSERGTRNTIYF.

The chain joins TRBV5-1 to TRBJ2-7, with TRBD2 identical over 9 bases. The CDR3 runs 15 residues. Germline CDR1 is SGHRS and CDR2 is YFSETQ. V lost 2 bases to trimming and J lost 5 bases; unmatched junction nucleotides: 8. CDR3 DNA: TGCGCCAGCAGCTTCTCGGTAGCGGGAGTTGACGAGCAGTACTTC. This sequence encodes CASSFSVAGVDEQYF.

V is TRBV25-1 and J is TRBJ2-7; TRBD2 aligns across 10 bases. CDR3 length equals 15 residues. V lost 3 bases, J lost 1 base, and 3 bases stayed unmatched. The germline CDR1 and CDR2 sequences are MGHDK and SYGVNS. CDR3 protein: CASSDWTSGSYEQYF. The CDR3 DNA reads as TGTGCCAGCAGTGATTGGACTAGCGGATCCTACGAGCAGTACTTC.

Note on this clone: Other DNA sequences within the sample encode an identical CDR3. This chain links TRBV5-1 with TRBJ2-2; possible D gene TRBD1, 6 bases. V lost 0 bases and J 0 bases, leaving 9 bases between the germline ends. The CDR3 consists of 16 residues. Germline V gene sequence: CDR1 SGHRS, CDR2 YFSETQ. The CDR3 region is CASSLETGANTGELFF. The CDR3 DNA follows: TGCGCCAGCAGCTTGGAGACAGGCGCGAACACCGGGGAGCTGTTTTTT.

The chain joins TRBV7-8 to TRBJ2-3, with TRBD1 identical over 9 bases. Germline V lookup: CDR1 SGHVS, CDR2 FQNEAQ. This CDR3 region has 16 residues. Trimming removed 3 bases from V and 3 bases from J; junction bases left unmatched: 7. CDR3 nucleotides: TGTGCCAGCAGCTTCCGGGACAGGGTGATTACAGATACGCAGTATTTT. Translation gives CASSFRDRVITDTQYF.

This chain connects TRBV11-2 to TRBJ1-4; no clear D. Trimming cost V 5 bases and J 2 bases, with 12 bases left between them. The CDR3 runs 15 residues. Germline V gene sequence: CDR1 SGHAT, CDR2 FQNNGV. CDR3 nucleotides: TGTGCCAGCAGCGCCGGGGAAGTCACTAATGAAAAACTGTTTTTT. Amino acid sequence: CASSAGEVTNEKLFF.

The V and J genes are TRBV18 and TRBJ2-5; weak D call: TRBD1 (6 bases). Germline assignment: CDR1 KGHSH and CDR2 LQKENI. The CDR3 is 13 amino acids. V lost 3 bases and J 4 bases, leaving 9 bases between the germline ends. CDR3 sequence reads: CASSPTGVETQYF. The DNA of the CDR3 is TGTGCCAGCTCACCGACAGGAGTAGAGACCCAGTACTTC. The full variable domain, with the rest looked up from reference TRBV18 and TRBJ2-5, is NAGVMQNPRHLVRRRGQEARLRCSPMKGHSHVYWYRQLPEEGLKFMVYLQKENIIDESGMPKERFSAEFPKEGPSILRIQQVVRGDSAAYFCASSPTGVETQYFGPGTRLLVL.

Written as DNA, the CDR3 is TGTGCCATCAGTGAGGCAGGGAGGTCGACTGAAGCTTTCTTT. Translated: CAISEAGRSTEAFF. The chain is built from TRBV10-3 and TRBJ1-1, with a tentative D call TRBD1 (5 bases). Between the trimmed V and J ends, which lost 2 bases and 5 bases, there was a span of 12 bases. The CDR3 is 14 amino acids. Germline CDR1 ENHRY, CDR2 SYGVKD.

The chain has TRBV11-2 and TRBJ1-3; a weak D match, TRBD1 (5 bases). V was cut by 4 bases and J by 4 bases, with 17 bases left in between. The CDR3 covers 16 residues. The germline gives CDR1 SGHAT, CDR2 FQNNGV. The CDR3 loop is CASSSSAGVGGNTIYF. The CDR3 DNA is TGTGCCAGCAGCTCGTCCGCGGGGGTAGGGGGAAACACCATATATTTT.

The genes are TRBV5-4 and TRBJ2-5, with 13 positions matching TRBD2. CDR1 is SGHNT and CDR2 is YYREEE in the germline V gene (reference sequence). The CDR3 has 16 residues. V lost 4 bases to trimming and J lost 0 bases; unmatched junction nucleotides: 3. The CDR3 coding sequence is TGTGCCAGCAGCATCGGACTAGCGGGAGACCAAGAGACCCAGTACTTC. The encoded protein is CASSIGLAGDQETQYF.

The chain uses TRBV5-1 and TRBJ1-1; 7 nucleotides line up with TRBD1. J lost 5 bases, V lost 3 bases, and 13 bases had no gene match. The CDR3 loop spans 16 amino acids. Germline CDR1 is SGHRS and CDR2 is YFSETQ. This chain's CDR3 is CASSWFDRARETEAFF. The CDR3 DNA sequence: TGCGCCAGCAGCTGGTTCGACAGGGCAAGGGAGACTGAAGCTTTCTTT. The variable domain in full, completed from reference TRBV5-1 and TRBJ1-1, reads KAGVTQTPRYLIKTRGQQVTLSCSPISGHRSVSWYQQTPGQGLQFLFEYFSETQRNKGNFPGRFSGRQFSNSRSEMNVSTLELGDSALYLCASSWFDRARETEAFFGQGTRLTVV.

This CDR3 reads CASSLGQQETQYF. The CDR3 DNA is TGTGCCAGTAGCTTAGGACAGCAAGAGACCCAGTACTTC. V usage is TRBV19 and J usage is TRBJ2-5, with D tentatively TRBD1 (6 bases). CDR3 length equals 13 residues. V was pared by 6 bases and J by 2 bases, with 10 bases between. CDR1 is LNHDA and CDR2 is SQIVND in the germline V gene (reference sequence).

The CDR3, as DNA: TGTGCCAGCTCACCAGGACTAGCGGAGAACTACGAGCAGTACTTC. This encodes CASSPGLAENYEQYF. The chain employs TRBV18 and TRBJ2-7; 10 bases are a match to TRBD2. The CDR3 has 15 amino acids. After removal of 2 bases from V and 3 bases from J, the junction contained 4 bases not matched to a gene. Germline values: CDR1 KGHSH, CDR2 LQKENI.

The genes are TRBV7-8 and TRBJ2-5; 9 bases map to TRBD1. Trimming cost V 6 bases and J 2 bases; bases outside gene matches: 10. This CDR3 is built from 16 residues. CDR1 and CDR2 from the germline V gene are SGHVS and FQNEAQ. The CDR3 reads CASRTNYRGQQETQYF. The DNA for the CDR3 is TGTGCCAGCAGAACAAATTACAGGGGGCAACAAGAGACCCAGTACTTC. Full variable domain (remainder filled in from reference TRBV7-8 and TRBJ2-5): GAGVSQSPRYKVAKRGQDVALRCDPISGHVSLFWYQQALGQGPEFLTYFQNEAQLDKSGLPSDRFFAERPEGSVSTLKIQRTQQEDSAVYLCASRTNYRGQQETQYFGPGTRLLVL.

The chain carries TRBV7-3 and TRBJ2-2; D may be TRBD2 (6 bases). CDR1 is SGHTA, CDR2 FQGTGA, per germline. This CDR3 region has 16 residues. V lost 2 bases, J lost 0 bases, and 10 bases lay in between. CDR3 residues: CASSLGGNANTGELFF. CDR3 coding DNA: TGTGCCAGCAGCTTAGGGGGGAATGCGAACACCGGGGAGCTGTTTTTT.

The chain joins TRBV9 to TRBJ2-1; TRBD2 matches at 13 bases. The ends lost 5 bases at V and 5 bases at J; junction bases unmatched: 4. Germline CDR1 is SGDLS and CDR2 is YYNGEE. CDR3 length equals 15 residues. The CDR3 DNA follows: TGTGCCAGCAGGAGAGGGACTAGCGGGGACAATGAGCAGTTCTTC. This gives the protein CASRRGTSGDNEQFF.

V is TRBV2 and J is TRBJ2-1, with TRBD2 identical over 7 bases. The CDR3 length is 22 residues. Germline CDR1 and CDR2: SNHLY and FYNNEI. V lost 4 bases, J lost 0 bases, and 24 bases stayed unmatched. The CDR3 loop reads CASSVGRAPRSAGPSSYNEQFF. The CDR3 region has the DNA TGTGCCAGCAGTGTAGGGAGGGCCCCCCGCTCCGCTGGCCCCAGCTCCTACAATGAGCAGTTCTTC.

The chain employs TRBV4-1 and TRBJ1-4; maybe TRBD1 (5 bases). This CDR3 comprises 14 residues. Germline values: CDR1 MGHRA, CDR2 YSYEKL. V lost 0 bases, J lost 9 bases, and 11 bases lay in between. The CDR3 protein is CASSQESAGQKLFF. The CDR3 nucleotides read TGCGCCAGCAGCCAAGAATCGGCAGGGCAAAAACTGTTTTTT.

V gene TRBV27 combines with J gene TRBJ1-5; D not resolved. V lost 5 bases and J 4 bases, leaving 9 bases between the germline ends. There are 13 residues in the CDR3. Germline-derived CDR1 and CDR2 are MNHEY and SMNVEV (reference sequence). CDR3: CASSNFQNQPQHF. The CDR3 DNA reads TGTGCCAGCAGTAATTTCCAGAATCAGCCCCAGCATTTT.

The CDR3 here is CATSRGDGGTGELFF. CDR3 nucleotides: TGTGCCACGAGTAGAGGGGATGGGGGGACCGGGGAGCTGTTTTTT. The genes are TRBV15 and TRBJ2-2; D is possibly TRBD2 (6 bases). V was cut by 9 bases and J by 5 bases, with 19 bases left in between. Germline V gene data show CDR1 as LNHNV and CDR2 as YYDKDF (reference sequence). This CDR3 comprises 15 residues.

A word on this clone: The same CDR3 arises from other DNA sequences in this sample as well. This rearrangement joins TRBV9 to TRBJ2-5, with 8 bases matching TRBD2. There are 18 residues in the CDR3. CDR1 and CDR2 (germline): SGDLS, YYNGEE. J gave up 1 base and V 1 base, and 12 bases lay outside the gene matches. The DNA of the CDR3 is TGTGCCAGCAGCGTACGGGGCTCGGCTAGCGGGCCCCAAGAGACCCAGTACTTC. Translation gives CASSVRGSASGPQETQYF.

This clone was detected only once. In DNA, the CDR3 is TGTGCCAGCACTCTAGCGGGACCCTACAATGAGCAGTTCTTC. This gives the protein CASTLAGPYNEQFF. This chain links TRBV6-5 with TRBJ2-1; the match to TRBD2 covers 9 bases. Germline V CDR1 and CDR2: MNHEY, SVGAGI. The CDR3 covers 14 residues. V lost 7 bases to trimming and J lost 2 bases; unmatched junction nucleotides: 3.

The rearrangement uses TRBV6-5 and TRBJ1-4; weak D call: TRBD1 (5 bases). Germline loops: CDR1 MNHEY, CDR2 SVGAGI. The CDR3 extends over 14 amino acids. V gave up 6 bases and J gave up 7 bases, with 15 bases separating them. The CDR3 DNA reads as TGTGCCAGCAGGGCACAGGAGCTGCGTGAAAAACTGTTTTTT. Translated, it gives CASRAQELREKLFF.